This T cell receptor beta chain comes out of a study of OX40 agonist ivuxolimab in advanced cancers. The protocol was immunoSEQ multiplex PCR, while the TCRdb copy is restricted to in-frame clones and leaves out a portion. The sample includes under 50,000 clones, around 80% of them seen just once. This clone is a singleton in its sample. This TCR was sampled from an adult with an advanced solid tumor such as melanoma, head and neck, liver or kidney cancer. This material consisted of CD4+ or CD8+ T cells sorted from blood, taken in a trial of the OX40 agonist ivuxolimab.

This CDR3 is CASSLPQGADGYTF. The CDR3, as DNA: TGTGCCAGCAGTTTACCACAGGGGGCGGATGGCTACACCTTC. The gene calls are TRBV28 and TRBJ1-2; TRBD1 aligns across 9 bases. This CDR3 has 14 residues. V trimming: 2 bases; J trimming: 6 bases; junction bases outside the gene matches: 4. Germline V gene lookup returns CDR1 MDHEN and CDR2 SYDVKM.